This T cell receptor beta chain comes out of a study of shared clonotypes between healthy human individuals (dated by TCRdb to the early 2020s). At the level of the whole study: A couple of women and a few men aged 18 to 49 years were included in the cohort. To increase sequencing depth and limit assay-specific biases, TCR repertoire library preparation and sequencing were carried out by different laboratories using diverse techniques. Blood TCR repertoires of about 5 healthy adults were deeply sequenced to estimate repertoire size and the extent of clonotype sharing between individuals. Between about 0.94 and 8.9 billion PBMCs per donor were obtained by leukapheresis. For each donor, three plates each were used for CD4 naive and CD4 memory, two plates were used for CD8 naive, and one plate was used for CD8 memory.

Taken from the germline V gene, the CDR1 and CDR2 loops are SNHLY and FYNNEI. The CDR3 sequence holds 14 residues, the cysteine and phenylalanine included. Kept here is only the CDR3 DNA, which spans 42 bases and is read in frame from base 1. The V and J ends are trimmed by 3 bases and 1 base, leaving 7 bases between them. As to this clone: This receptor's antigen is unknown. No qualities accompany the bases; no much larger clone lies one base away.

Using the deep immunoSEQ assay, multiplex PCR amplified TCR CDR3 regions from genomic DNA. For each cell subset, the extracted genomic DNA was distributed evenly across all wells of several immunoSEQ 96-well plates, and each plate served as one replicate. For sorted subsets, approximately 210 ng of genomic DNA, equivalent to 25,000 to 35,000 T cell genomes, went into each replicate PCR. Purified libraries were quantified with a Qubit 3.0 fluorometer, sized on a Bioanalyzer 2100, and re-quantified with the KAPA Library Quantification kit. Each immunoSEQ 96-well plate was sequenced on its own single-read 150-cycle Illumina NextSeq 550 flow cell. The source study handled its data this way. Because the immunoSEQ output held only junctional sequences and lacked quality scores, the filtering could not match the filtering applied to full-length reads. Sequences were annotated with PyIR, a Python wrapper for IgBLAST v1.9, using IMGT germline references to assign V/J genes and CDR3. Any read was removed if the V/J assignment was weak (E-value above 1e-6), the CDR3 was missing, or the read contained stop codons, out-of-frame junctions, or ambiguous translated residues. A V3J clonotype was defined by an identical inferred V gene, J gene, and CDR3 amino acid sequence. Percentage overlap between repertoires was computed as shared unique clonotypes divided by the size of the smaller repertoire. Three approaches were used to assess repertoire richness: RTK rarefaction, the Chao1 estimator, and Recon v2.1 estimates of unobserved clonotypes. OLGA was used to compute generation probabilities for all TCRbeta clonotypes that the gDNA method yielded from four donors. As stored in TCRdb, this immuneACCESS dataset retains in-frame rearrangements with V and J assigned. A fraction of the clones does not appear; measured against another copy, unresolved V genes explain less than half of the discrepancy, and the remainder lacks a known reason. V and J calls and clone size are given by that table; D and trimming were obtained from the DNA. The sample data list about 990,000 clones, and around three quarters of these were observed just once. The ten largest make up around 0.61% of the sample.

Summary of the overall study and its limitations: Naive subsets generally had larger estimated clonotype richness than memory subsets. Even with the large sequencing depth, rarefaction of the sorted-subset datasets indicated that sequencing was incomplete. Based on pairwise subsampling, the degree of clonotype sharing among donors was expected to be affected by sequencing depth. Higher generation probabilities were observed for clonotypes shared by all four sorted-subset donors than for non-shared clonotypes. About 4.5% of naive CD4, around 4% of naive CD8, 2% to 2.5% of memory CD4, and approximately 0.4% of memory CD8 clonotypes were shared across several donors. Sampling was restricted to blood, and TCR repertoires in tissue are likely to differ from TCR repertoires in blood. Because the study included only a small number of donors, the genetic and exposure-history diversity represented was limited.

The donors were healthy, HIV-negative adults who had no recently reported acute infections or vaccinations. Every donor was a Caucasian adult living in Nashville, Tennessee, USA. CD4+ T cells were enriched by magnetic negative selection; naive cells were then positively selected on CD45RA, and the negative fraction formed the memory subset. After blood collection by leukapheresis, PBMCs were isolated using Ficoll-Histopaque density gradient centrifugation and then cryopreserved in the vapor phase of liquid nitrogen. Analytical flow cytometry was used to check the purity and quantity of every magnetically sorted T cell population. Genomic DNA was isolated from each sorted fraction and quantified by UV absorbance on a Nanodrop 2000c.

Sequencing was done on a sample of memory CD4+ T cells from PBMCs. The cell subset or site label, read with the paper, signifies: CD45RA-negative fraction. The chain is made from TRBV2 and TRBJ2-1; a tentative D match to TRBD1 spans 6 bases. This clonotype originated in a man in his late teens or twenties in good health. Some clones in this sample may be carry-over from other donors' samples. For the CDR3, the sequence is CASSDRGSYNEQFF. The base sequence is TGTGCCAGCAGTGACAGGGGATCCTACAATGAGCAGTTCTTC.